This T cell receptor (beta chain) was profiled in a study of identical twins. This clonotype was counted ten times or more. TCRdb passed the 5' RACE reads through MiXCR, listing each CDR3 protein once. The repertoire has 250,000 or so distinct CDR3 sequences, approximately 8% of them found once; the top ten carry less than 6.5%. The CDR3 is made up of 19 amino acids. The V gene's germline CDR1 is SGHRS and CDR2 YFSETQ. Trimming took off 2 bases at V and 0 bases at J, with 20 bases between the two ends. This sample was shared with a second study, whose subject was yellow fever vaccine responses in identical twins.

This TCR came from a young woman in good health. The rearrangement links TRBV5-1 to TRBJ2-2; TRBD2 might be the D (7 bases). The sample comprised CD8+ T cells sorted from blood. The CDR3 coding sequence is TGCGCCAGCAGCTTAAATCGGGGGGCTATCCTGGCGAACACCGGGGAGCTGTTTTTT. Translation gives CASSLNRGAILANTGELFF.